This TCR beta chain derives from a study of blood T cell repertoires in COVID-19. On the study more broadly: Acute and convalescent COVID-19 samples came from the United States, Italy and Spain.

What the recovered Cohort 3 donors had was two negative PCRs, clearance, or symptom resolution. Sequenced by immunoSEQ multiplex PCR; TCRdb stores in-frame clones only, minus some. The top ten hold about 1.8% of the sample, which has 350,000 to 400,000 clones, roughly 90% seen once. Germline V CDR1 and CDR2: SGHTA, FQGNSA. V lost 1 base to trimming and J lost 0 bases; unmatched junction nucleotides: 4. The CDR3 totals 19 residues. The TCR was taken from a woman aged 25 to 39 who had recovered from COVID-19. The V and J genes are TRBV7-2 and TRBJ2-1; 15 nucleotides match TRBD2. Material for sequencing was PBMCs or T cells enriched from blood (not recorded which). CDR3 residues: CASSLVGTSGGSSYNEQFF. The DNA for the CDR3 is TGTGCCAGCAGCTTAGTGGGGACTAGCGGGGGGAGCTCCTACAATGAGCAGTTCTTC.